Presented here are 13 T cell receptor beta chains from one specimen sequenced in a study of chemoradiotherapy in HPV16-positive cancers. Some clones are missing from TCRdb's copy, which holds only in-frame ones; the method was immunoSEQ multiplex PCR. The table includes tens of thousands of clones, 90% detected once. The starting material was blood, obtained from a patient who underwent chemoradiotherapy. The receptors come from a human donor with HPV-associated anogenital cancer.

The chain uses TRBV6-6 and TRBJ1-4; 7 bases align to TRBD1. The germline V gene encodes CDR1 MNHNY and CDR2 SVGAGI (reference sequence). The CDR3 length is 15 residues. The trim removed 5 bases at V and 7 bases at J, leaving 10 bases unmatched. In DNA form, the CDR3 reads TGTGCCAGCAGTAAGACAGGGTCGGGGGGTGAAAAACTGTTTTTT. Translation: CASSKTGSGGEKLFF.

On this clone: Other DNA sequences in the same sample also yield this CDR3. The rearrangement joins TRBV29-1 to TRBJ1-5; tentatively, D is TRBD1 (6 bases). The germline gives CDR1 SQVTM, CDR2 ANQGSEA. V lost 4 bases to trimming and J lost 0 bases, with 7 bases between them. The CDR3 consists of 13 residues. This chain's CDR3 is CSVGTDSNQPQHF. CDR3 DNA sequence: TGCAGCGTTGGGACAGATAGCAATCAGCCCCAGCATTTT. The full variable domain, completed using reference TRBV29-1 and TRBJ1-5, is SAVISQKPSRDICQRGTSLTIQCQVDSQVTMMFWYRQQPGQSLTLIATANQGSEATYESGFVIDKFPISRPNLTFSTLTVSNMSPEDSSIYLCSVGTDSNQPQHFGDGTRLSIL.

The CDR3 DNA follows: TGCGCCAGCAGCCAACTGATCCTCGGGCTTTCATGGGGCTACACCTTC. Its protein product is CASSQLILGLSWGYTF. The chain combines TRBV4-1 with TRBJ1-2, with D unclear. Germline loops: CDR1 MGHRA, CDR2 YSYEKL. V lost 2 bases and J 8 bases, leaving 21 bases between the germline ends. The CDR3 sequence is 16 residues long.

This chain links TRBV5-1 with TRBJ1-3, with a possible D match to TRBD1 (6 bases). Trimming shortened V by 0 bases and J by 1 base, and 11 bases separated the two germline ends. This CDR3 contains 16 residues. CDR1 SGHRS and CDR2 YFSETQ come from the germline V gene. The CDR3 region has the DNA TGCGCCAGCAGCTTGGATCGACAGGCTTCTGGAAACACCATATATTTT. The encoded protein is CASSLDRQASGNTIYF.

There are a few counts of this clone. The V call is TRBV6-1, the J call TRBJ1-2; D is possibly TRBD1 (5 bases). The CDR3 length is 15 residues. Germline V lookup: CDR1 MNHNS, CDR2 SASEGT. Trimming stripped 6 bases from V and 3 bases from J, with 17 bases between. CDR3 region: CASRTPLGRDYGYTF. CDR3 DNA: TGTGCCAGCAGGACCCCCTTGGGGCGAGACTATGGCTACACCTTC.

This chain links TRBV11-3 with TRBJ2-1, with unresolved D. Per germline, CDR1 SGHNT and CDR2 YENEEA. The CDR3 contains 11 residues. Trimming removed 5 bases from V and 9 bases from J, with 8 bases in between. The CDR3 sequence is CASSKAGEQFF. DNA of the CDR3: TGTGCCAGCAGCAAAGCCGGTGAGCAGTTCTTC.

In nucleotides, the CDR3 is TGTGCCAGCAGTTTTTCACCCGGGACAGACACCGGGGAGCTGTTTTTT. Translating gives CASSFSPGTDTGELFF. The V and J genes are TRBV27 and TRBJ2-2; the match to TRBD1 covers 7 bases. V trimming: 3 bases; J trimming: 3 bases; junction bases outside the gene matches: 7. Germline assignment: CDR1 MNHEY and CDR2 SMNVEV (reference sequence). The CDR3 is made up of 16 amino acids.

In its sample, this clone was seen once. CDR3: CASSLIGATNEKLFF. The CDR3 bases are TGCGCCAGCAGCCTGATTGGGGCAACTAATGAAAAACTGTTTTTT. The genes are TRBV5-1 and TRBJ1-4; D is uncertain. Trimming cost V 4 bases and J 0 bases, with 10 bases left between them. The CDR3 runs to 15 residues. In germline, CDR1 is SGHRS, CDR2 YFSETQ.

This chain links TRBV7-2 with TRBJ1-6; 7 bases are shared with TRBD1. Trimming removed 1 base from V and 4 bases from J; junction bases left unmatched: 1. Germline assignment: CDR1 SGHTA and CDR2 FQGNSA. The CDR3 is 15 residues long. CDR3 residues: CASSLGQGYNSPLHF. The CDR3 nucleotides read TGTGCCAGCAGCTTAGGACAGGGTTATAATTCACCCCTCCACTTT.

The chain joins TRBV9 to TRBJ1-2; D is unclear. CDR1 is SGDLS and CDR2 is YYNGEE in the germline V gene. Between the trimmed V and J ends, which lost 0 bases and 9 bases, there was a span of 15 bases. The CDR3 is made up of 14 amino acids. The CDR3 DNA reads as TGTGCCAGCAGCGTAGATCCCCGCTCAGACCGCTACACCTTC. Amino acids: CASSVDPRSDRYTF.

The chain recombines TRBV4-3 with TRBJ2-7, with D possibly being TRBD2 (5 bases). Trimming stripped 0 bases from V and 1 base from J, with 19 bases between. In germline, CDR1 is LGHNA, CDR2 YSLEER. This CDR3 has 18 amino acids. The CDR3 DNA sequence: TGCGCCAGCAGCCAAGACACGGTGATGGGTAGCGTATCCTACGAGCAGTACTTC. It yields the protein CASSQDTVMGSVSYEQYF.

The chain couples TRBV6-1 to TRBJ1-5; 10 bases map to TRBD1. V shed 8 bases, J shed 6 bases, and the junction held 7 bases outside the gene matches. CDR3 length equals 14 residues. CDR1 is MNHNS and CDR2 is SASEGT in the germline V gene. CDR3 DNA: TGTGCCAGCTCCGGGACAGGGGAGTCTCAGCCCCAGCATTTT. This gives the protein CASSGTGESQPQHF.

The chain has TRBV19 and TRBJ1-2, with D uncertain. Trimming removed 7 bases at V and 6 bases at J, with 15 bases between. Germline V gives CDR1 LNHDA, CDR2 SQIVND (reference sequence). The CDR3 runs 13 residues. The CDR3 here is CASTPPSVDGYTF. In DNA, the CDR3 is TGTGCCAGTACCCCGCCCAGTGTAGATGGCTACACCTTC.